Listed below are T cell receptor beta chains from one sample, sequenced in a study of T cells in Graves' hyperthyroidism and ophthalmopathy. TCRdb re-called the multiplex PCR reads through MiXCR, storing one row per CDR3 protein. Here the sample spans about 380,000 distinct CDR3 sequences, about 18% being singletons. The source material was blood. The receptors here all came from a man younger than 35 with Graves' ophthalmopathy. The CDR3 runs from the conserved cysteine through the conserved F or W. Each record gives: CDR3 protein, CDR3 DNA, V gene, J gene, D gene, clone size. The D gene is left open where the match is weak. The listing skips clone size in some rows; elsewhere it reads once, few, many or a size class.

CASSSLLTGDVYGYTF	TGTGCCAGCAGCTCTTTACTGACAGGGGATGTGTATGGCTACACCTTC	TRBV7-8	TRBJ1-2	TRBD1	many
CASSDLSNQPQHF	TGCGCCAGCAGTGATTTGAGCAATCAGCCCCAGCATTTT	TRBV10-2	TRBJ1-5	-	many
CSAQISPMFEYEQYF	TGCAGTGCCCAGATATCCCCCATGTTTGAATACGAGCAGTACTTC	TRBV20-1	TRBJ2-7	-	many
CASSHTGTGTGEQYF	TGTGCCAGCAGCCACACCGGGACAGGGACGGGTGAGCAGTACTTC	TRBV7-8	TRBJ2-7	TRBD1	many
CASSVQRDEQFF	TGTGCCAGCAGTGTTCAGCGTGATGAGCAGTTCTTC	TRBV2	TRBJ2-1	-	many
CASSRRDYGYTF	TGTGCCAGCAGCCGGAGGGACTATGGCTACACCTTC	TRBV3-1	TRBJ1-2	-	many
CASRPDSYGYTF	TGTGCCAGCAGACCAGACAGCTATGGCTACACCTTC	TRBV6-1	TRBJ1-2	-	-
CASSNGGGVINEQFF	TGTGCCAGTAGTAATGGAGGGGGCGTAATCAATGAGCAGTTCTTC	TRBV19	TRBJ2-1	-	many
CASSTSGGPDNEQFF	TGTGCCAGCAGCACTAGCGGGGGCCCTGACAATGAGCAGTTCTTC	TRBV13	TRBJ2-1	TRBD2	few
CASSRTGTGNYEQYF	TGTGCCAGTAGCCGGACCGGGACAGGGAACTACGAGCAGTACTTC	TRBV19	TRBJ2-7	TRBD1	-
CASILEVAGVPGELFF	TGTGCCAGCATTCTCGAAGTAGCGGGGGTGCCCGGGGAGCTGTTTTTT	TRBV12-3/TRBV12-4	TRBJ2-2	TRBD2	-
CASSVEGLAKNIQYF	TGTGCCAGCAGCGTAGAGGGGCTTGCCAAAAACATTCAGTACTTC	TRBV9	TRBJ2-4	-	few
CSARSAGRDGNTIYF	TGCAGTGCTAGATCTGCAGGGAGAGATGGAAACACCATATATTTT	TRBV20-1	TRBJ1-3	-	many
CSARAYVASGGRGEQFF	TGCAGTGCTAGAGCCTATGTCGCTAGCGGGGGGCGGGGTGAGCAGTTCTTC	TRBV20-1	TRBJ2-1	TRBD2	-
CASSQGDRVGTEAFF	TGCGCCAGCAGCCAAGGGGACAGGGTCGGCACTGAAGCTTTCTTT	TRBV2	TRBJ1-1	TRBD1	-
CASSWTANQLYEQYF	TGTGCCAGCTCCTGGACAGCTAATCAACTCTACGAGCAGTACTTC	TRBV18	TRBJ2-7	-	-
CASPEQWVRTEQFF	TGCGCCAGCCCCGAGCAGTGGGTAAGAACTGAGCAGTTCTTC	TRBV5-1	TRBJ2-1	-	few
CATSGSTGPGELFF	TGTGCCACCAGTGGGTCGACGGGCCCCGGGGAGCTGTTTTTT	TRBV24-1	TRBJ2-2	-	few
CASSQDLGSGETQYF	TGCGCCAGCAGCCAAGATCTCGGCAGCGGGGAGACCCAGTACTTC	TRBV4-1	TRBJ2-5	-	few
CASSLGTPTDTQYF	TGTGCCAGCAGCTTAGGTACGCCCACAGATACGCAGTATTTT	TRBV7-9	TRBJ2-3	-	many
CASSPPGSSYNSPLHF	TGTGCCAGCTCACCACCAGGGAGCTCCTATAATTCACCCCTCCACTTT	TRBV18	TRBJ1-6	-	-
CASSLGWSNEQFF	TGTGCCAGCAGTTTAGGGTGGAGCAATGAGCAGTTCTTC	TRBV27	TRBJ2-1	-	-
CASSTQGAMNTEAFF	TGTGCCAGCAGTACTCAGGGGGCGATGAACACTGAAGCTTTCTTT	TRBV3-1	TRBJ1-1	TRBD1	many
CASSRSDEQYF	TGTGCCAGCAGCCGTAGCGACGAGCAGTACTTC	TRBV12-3/TRBV12-4	TRBJ2-7	-	-
CASSQGTGGGQPQHF	TGTGCCAGCAGCCAGGGGACAGGGGGAGGTCAGCCCCAGCATTTT	TRBV3-1	TRBJ1-5	TRBD1	many
CASRSGGGGNQPQHF	TGTGCCAGCAGGTCGGGGGGTGGTGGCAATCAGCCCCAGCATTTT	TRBV28	TRBJ1-5	-	-
CASSEGQKAFF	TGCGCCAGCAGTGAGGGCCAAAAAGCTTTCTTT	TRBV10-1	TRBJ1-1	-	-
CSALETGKNQPQHF	TGCAGTGCCCTTGAGACAGGAAAAAATCAGCCCCAGCATTTT	TRBV20-1	TRBJ1-5	-	many
CASSYSGVSGANVLTF	TGTGCCAGCAGTTACTCCGGGGTCAGTGGGGCCAACGTCCTGACTTTC	TRBV6-5	TRBJ2-6	-	-
CASSAERGSYNEQFF	TGTGCCAGCAGCGCCGAGCGGGGGTCGTACAATGAGCAGTTCTTC	TRBV9	TRBJ2-1	TRBD2	once
CASSFGTANGYTF	TGTGCCAGCAGTTTTGGGACAGCAAATGGCTACACCTTC	TRBV12-3/TRBV12-4	TRBJ1-2	TRBD1	many
CASSLFGGGQETQYF	TGTGCCAGCAGTTTATTTGGCGGGGGCCAAGAGACCCAGTACTTC	TRBV12-3/TRBV12-4	TRBJ2-5	TRBD2	-
CASSLGWEQFF	TGCGCCAGCAGCCTCGGTTGGGAGCAGTTCTTC	TRBV5-1	TRBJ2-1	-	few
CASSSGTTDTQYF	TGTGCCAGCAGCTCTGGGACCACAGATACGCAGTATTTT	TRBV9	TRBJ2-3	-	many
CASSQASGAYEQYF	TGCGCCAGCAGCCAAGCCAGCGGGGCCTACGAGCAGTACTTC	TRBV4-1	TRBJ2-7	TRBD2	many
CASSTPGQGAFNNSPLHF	TGTGCCAGTAGTACTCCGGGACAGGGGGCATTCAATAATTCACCCCTCCACTTT	TRBV19	TRBJ1-6	TRBD1	few
CVSLRWAFCWVETQYF	TGCGTCAGCCTTCGTTGGGCTTTTTGTTGGGTAGAGACCCAGTACTTC	TRBV5-1	TRBJ2-5	-	-
CASGTGASPLHF	TGCGCCAGTGGGACAGGTGCTTCACCCCTCCACTTT	TRBV5-1	TRBJ1-6	TRBD1	many
CSARDWSGAGADYGYTF	TGCAGTGCTAGAGATTGGAGTGGTGCGGGGGCGGACTATGGCTACACCTTC	TRBV20-1	TRBJ1-2	-	few
CASSAEPGSGEQYF	TGTGCCAGCAGCGCCGAGCCGGGCTCAGGGGAGCAGTACTTC	TRBV9	TRBJ2-7	-	few
CASSPASGLEAFF	TGTGCCAGCAGCCCCGCGAGTGGGCTTGAAGCTTTCTTT	TRBV7-2	TRBJ1-1	-	many
CASSLDQKSYEQYF	TGTGCCAGCAGCTTAGACCAGAAGTCCTACGAGCAGTACTTC	TRBV7-9	TRBJ2-7	-	many
CASSYGQTSTGELFF	TGCGCCAGCAGCTACGGACAGACTAGCACCGGGGAGCTGTTTTTT	TRBV5-1	TRBJ2-2	-	few
CASSFEKGQGGNQPQYF	TGTGCCAGCAGCTTCGAGAAGGGTCAGGGGGGCAATCAGCCCCAGTATTTT	TRBV11-3	TRBJ2-3	-	-
CASSRTGISYEQYF	TGTGCCAGCAGCCGAACAGGGATATCCTACGAGCAGTACTTC	TRBV28	TRBJ2-7	-	many
CASSAGGTYNEQFF	TGTGCCAGCAGCGCGGGGGGTACCTACAATGAGCAGTTCTTC	TRBV9	TRBJ2-1	TRBD2	many